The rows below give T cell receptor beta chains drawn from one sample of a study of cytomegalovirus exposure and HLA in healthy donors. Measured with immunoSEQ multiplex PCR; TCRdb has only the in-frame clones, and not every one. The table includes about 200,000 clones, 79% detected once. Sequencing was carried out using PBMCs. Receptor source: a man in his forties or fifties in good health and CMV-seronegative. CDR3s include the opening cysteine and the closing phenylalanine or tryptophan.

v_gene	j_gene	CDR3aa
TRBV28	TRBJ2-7	CASAGNRAYEQYF
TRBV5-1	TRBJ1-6	CASSLDQGNSPLHF
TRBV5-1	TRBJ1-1	CASSADRVDRAFF
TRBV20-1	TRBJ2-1	CSAHETSEQFF
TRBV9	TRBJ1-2	CASSVAPTGNYGYTF
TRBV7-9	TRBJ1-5	CASSRQGSNQPQHF
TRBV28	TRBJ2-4	CASSGDRDRGLAKNIQYF
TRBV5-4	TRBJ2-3	CASSFRTSGSLGTDTQYF
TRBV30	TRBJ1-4	CAWSGRGTGEKLFF
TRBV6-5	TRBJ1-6	CASSYITGASPLHF
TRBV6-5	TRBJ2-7	CASSYRTSGSYEQYF
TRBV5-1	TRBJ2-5	CASSLISVETQYF
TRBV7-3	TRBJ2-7	CASSSAGTGVSYEQYF
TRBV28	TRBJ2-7	CASSPTYRGEQYF
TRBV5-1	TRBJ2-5	CASSLGQLAALEETQYF
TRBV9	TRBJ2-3	CASSAEGGNTDTQYF
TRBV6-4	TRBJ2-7	CASSAGLASYYEQYF
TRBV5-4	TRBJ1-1	CASSLGQGAGVNTEAFF
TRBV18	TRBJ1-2	CASSPRDSDYGYTF
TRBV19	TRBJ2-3	CASSILQGSTDTQYF
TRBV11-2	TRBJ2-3	CASSSRGAGVTDTQYF
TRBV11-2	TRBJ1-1	CASSLVRKNTEAFF
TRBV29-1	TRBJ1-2	CSVDGQNYGYTF
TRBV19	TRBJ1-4	CASSLDRTGAEKLFF
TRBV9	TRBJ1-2	CASSASQNEGTGGPYGYTF
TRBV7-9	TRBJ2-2	CSSSLVGVTGELFF
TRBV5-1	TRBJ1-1	CASSVIGQDTEAFF